Shown below are 30 T cell receptor beta chains from a single sample sequenced in a study of monozygotic twins with inflammatory bowel disease (dated by TCRdb to between 2019 and 2020). The library was prepared using 5' RACE. The instrument given in TCRdb is Illumina HiSeq 2500. With the reads reprocessed by TCRdb, a single entry stands for each CDR3 protein sequence and no DNA is reported. The sample table on file contains more than 300,000 distinct CDR3 sequences. In total, the top ten clones hold just over 2.5% of the sample. Sequenced input: blood. These receptors all come from a human donor with ulcerative colitis or Crohn's disease, or a healthy co-twin of an affected twin (not recorded which).

The chain combines TRBV6-2 or TRBV6-3 with TRBJ1-2; TCRdb's assignment of TRBD1 cannot be checked, as there is no DNA. Per germline, CDR1 MNHEY and CDR2 SVGEGT. The CDR3 is 16 residues long. The CDR3 region is CASRVKGQGRPYGYTF.

V and J are TRBV5-1 and TRBJ2-5. The CDR3 has 12 residues. Looked up from germline, CDR1 is SGHRS and CDR2 is YFSETQ. The CDR3 loop reads CASSLDLETQYF.

This chain connects TRBV5-1 to TRBJ2-3; TCRdb outputs TRBD2, but without DNA this stays unchecked. This CDR3 contains 14 residues. In germline, CDR1 is SGHRS, CDR2 YFSETQ. The CDR3 sequence is CASSRGPSTDTQYF. Using reference TRBV5-1 and TRBJ2-3 for the parts outside the CDR3, the full variable domain is KAGVTQTPRYLIKTRGQQVTLSCSPISGHRSVSWYQQTPGQGLQFLFEYFSETQRNKGNFPGRFSGRQFSNSRSEMNVSTLELGDSALYLCASSRGPSTDTQYFGPGTRLTVL.

This chain links TRBV30 with TRBJ1-1; the D gene TCRdb calls, TRBD1, cannot be checked with no DNA. From germline, CDR1 is GTSNPN and CDR2 SVGIG (reference sequence). This CDR3 region has 14 residues. The CDR3 region is CAWTPGGWYTEAFF.

V usage is TRBV9 and J usage is TRBJ2-3; absent DNA, TCRdb's TRBD1 call cannot be checked. Per germline, CDR1 SGDLS and CDR2 YYNGEE. This CDR3 has 13 residues. The CDR3 spells CASSASIARTQYF.

The V gene is TRBV24-1, the J gene TRBJ2-5. Germline V lookup: CDR1 KGHDR, CDR2 SFDVKD. This CDR3 has 13 amino acids. CDR3 loop: CATSGEVQESQYF.

V is TRBV6-1 and J is TRBJ1-4. The CDR3 runs to 15 residues. Germline V gene lookup returns CDR1 MNHNS and CDR2 SASEGT. The CDR3 loop is CASGPSDATNEKLFF.

The V gene is TRBV20-1, the J gene TRBJ2-7. The CDR3 consists of 14 residues. Germline lookup yields CDR1 DFQATT and CDR2 SNEGSKA (reference sequence). The CDR3 region is CSARARNSSYKQYF.

This chain links TRBV25-1 with TRBJ2-1. The CDR3 sequence is 13 residues long. Germline CDR1 and CDR2: MGHDK and SYGVNS. The CDR3 loop is CASPASSYNEQFF.

The V call is TRBV28, the J call TRBJ1-1; the TRBD1 assignment by TCRdb is unverifiable without DNA. This CDR3 comprises 13 residues. Germline-derived CDR1 and CDR2 are MDHEN and SYDVKM. The CDR3: CASRGPMNTEAFF.

This chain connects TRBV7-2 to TRBJ2-3; no DNA is available, so the TRBD2 call from TCRdb remains unchecked. CDR1 and CDR2 (germline): SGHTA, FQGNSA. CDR3 length equals 14 residues. The CDR3 loop is CASSFRTSIPPRYF.

The rearrangement joins TRBV12-3 or TRBV12-4 to TRBJ2-1; the D gene TCRdb calls, TRBD2, cannot be checked with no DNA. This CDR3 has 16 residues. The CDR3 sequence: CASTLRGTRYYNEQFF.

V is TRBV12-5 and J is TRBJ2-7; TCRdb's D call, TRBD2, is unchecked because there is no DNA. This CDR3 has 16 amino acids. CDR1 and CDR2 (germline): LGHNT, FRNRAP. The CDR3 spells CASGLGAQGGVYEQYF.

The chain has TRBV7-9 and TRBJ2-1. From germline, CDR1 is SEHNR and CDR2 FQNEAQ (reference sequence). CDR3 size: 11 residues. The CDR3 loop is CASSLLYEQFF.

The chain has TRBV11-1 and TRBJ2-1; lacking DNA, the TRBD1 call made by TCRdb goes unchecked. The CDR3 consists of 15 residues. The V gene's germline CDR1 is SGHAT and CDR2 FQDESV (reference sequence). The CDR3 reads CASSFDVPDYNEQFF. Full variable domain (remainder filled in from reference TRBV11-1 and TRBJ2-1): EAEVAQSPRYKITEKSQAVAFWCDPISGHATLYWYRQILGQGPELLVQFQDESVVDDSQLPKDRFSAERLKGVDSTLKIQPAELGDSAMYLCASSFDVPDYNEQFFGPGTRLTVL.

The V gene is TRBV6-5, the J gene TRBJ1-2. The CDR3 runs to 14 residues. Per the germline V gene, CDR1 is MNHEY and CDR2 is SVGAGI. This chain's CDR3 is CASSYGNPYYGYTF.

V and J are TRBV7-3 and TRBJ2-1; TCRdb calls TRBD1, which cannot be checked without DNA. The CDR3 consists of 17 residues. Per germline, CDR1 SGHTA and CDR2 FQGTGA. This CDR3 reads CASSPGYGAFSYNEQFF.

The chain has TRBV2 and TRBJ2-7; no DNA is available, so the TRBD2 call from TCRdb remains unchecked. In germline, CDR1 is SNHLY, CDR2 FYNNEI. The CDR3 is made up of 14 amino acids. The CDR3 is CASKPGTSAYEQYF.

The V and J genes are TRBV5-6 and TRBJ2-1. The germline gives CDR1 SGHDT, CDR2 YYEEEE. The CDR3 is 13 residues long. CDR3 residues: CASSYLFYNEQFF.

V gene TRBV20-1 combines with J gene TRBJ2-5. Germline V gives CDR1 DFQATT, CDR2 SNEGSKA (reference sequence). CDR3 size: 11 residues. The CDR3 is CSAFLQETQYF.

V gene TRBV5-1 combines with J gene TRBJ2-3; the TCRdb call, TRBD2, lacks DNA for checking. The CDR3 has 17 amino acids. Germline CDR1 and CDR2: SGHRS and YFSETQ. The CDR3 protein is CASSLAVKRGGADTQYF.

The chain combines TRBV30 with TRBJ2-7; the D call from TCRdb, TRBD2, cannot be confirmed without DNA. Germline V gene sequence: CDR1 GTSNPN, CDR2 SVGIG (reference sequence). CDR3 size: 14 residues. CDR3 protein: CAWVPGLPKYEQYF.

This chain links TRBV20-1 with TRBJ2-5; TCRdb's D call, TRBD1, is unchecked because there is no DNA. Germline V gives CDR1 DFQATT, CDR2 SNEGSKA (reference sequence). The CDR3 is 14 residues long. The CDR3 spells CSAPRGGYGETQYF.

The chain is built from TRBV4-2 and TRBJ1-2. This CDR3 is 15 amino acids long. Per the germline V gene, CDR1 is LGHNA and CDR2 is YNFKEQ. The CDR3 spells CASSQDEAAGYGYTF.

The rearrangement links TRBV20-1 to TRBJ2-1; TCRdb names TRBD2, which stays unverified in the absence of DNA. Germline CDR1 and CDR2: DFQATT and SNEGSKA (reference sequence). The CDR3 sequence is 20 residues long. The CDR3 sequence is CSARDQINLLAGGPYNEQFF.

The V call is TRBV28, the J call TRBJ2-5; no DNA is available, so the TRBD1 call from TCRdb remains unchecked. The CDR3 spans 14 residues. Germline V CDR1 and CDR2: MDHEN, SYDVKM. The CDR3 sequence: CASSGRDRRETQYF.

The V and J genes are TRBV5-1 and TRBJ2-7; TCRdb's D gene call, TRBD1, goes unchecked for lack of DNA. Germline V gene lookup returns CDR1 SGHRS and CDR2 YFSETQ. This CDR3 spans 15 amino acids. CDR3 sequence: CASSLRTGGFYEQYF.

The gene calls are TRBV4-3 and TRBJ2-1; checking the TCRdb D call of TRBD2 is not possible without DNA. Germline V lookup: CDR1 LGHNA, CDR2 YSLEER. CDR3 length: 15 residues. CDR3 residues: CASSLLAGGTNEQFF.

The chain recombines TRBV7-9 with TRBJ2-1; absent DNA, TCRdb's TRBD2 call cannot be checked. The CDR3 consists of 17 residues. Looked up from germline, CDR1 is SEHNR and CDR2 is FQNEAQ (reference sequence). The CDR3 loop reads CASSLATGTSGVNEQFF.

V is TRBV10-3 and J is TRBJ2-1; the TRBD2 assignment by TCRdb is unverifiable without DNA. This CDR3 is 16 amino acids long. Germline V gene lookup returns CDR1 ENHRY and CDR2 SYGVKD. The CDR3 loop is CATGTSGGSSYNEQFF.